This T cell receptor (beta chain) was sequenced in a study of regulatory T cells in long-lasting Graves disease. Study-wide results and limits: Whereas 1,000 or so public clonotypes were shared by new patients, persistent patients shared more, at around 2,700.

The time point: newly diagnosed GD, antithyroid drugs for less than 3 months. RNA isolated from PBMCs was used to make the TCR library. From an endocrinology department in Xi'an, China, came the patients. The table lists this clonotype with many counts. Its antigen remains unknown. Arm-PCR of CDR3 regions with iRepertoire HTBI primers generated TCR beta libraries. TCRdb called the multiplex PCR reads again in MiXCR, with one record for every CDR3 protein. The sample contains more than 450,000 distinct CDR3 sequences, about 11% of which appear only once. This sample was also put to use in a study of T cells in Graves' hyperthyroidism and ophthalmopathy.

The TCR comes from a woman under 40 with Graves disease. The specimen comprised peripheral blood mononuclear cells (PBMCs), sampled at new diagnosis, from a patient treated with antithyroid drugs.

The CDR3, as DNA: TGTGCCAGCAGTTTCTTGGAGACCCAGTACTTC. It yields the protein CASSFLETQYF. The J gene is TRBJ2-5, the V gene TRBV12-3 or TRBV12-4, with no clear D. The CDR3 has 11 residues. Trimming took off 3 bases at V and 5 bases at J, with 4 bases between the two ends.